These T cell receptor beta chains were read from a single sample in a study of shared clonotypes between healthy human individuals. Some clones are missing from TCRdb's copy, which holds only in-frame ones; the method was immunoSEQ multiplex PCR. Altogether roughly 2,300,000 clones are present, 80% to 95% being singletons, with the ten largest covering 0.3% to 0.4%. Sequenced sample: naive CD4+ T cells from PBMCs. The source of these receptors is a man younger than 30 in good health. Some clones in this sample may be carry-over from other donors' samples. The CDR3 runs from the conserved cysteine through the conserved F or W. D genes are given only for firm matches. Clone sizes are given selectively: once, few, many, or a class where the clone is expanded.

CDR3 DNA: TGCGCCAGCAGCTTGGAAAGGGGTTACCAAGAGACCCAGTACTTC
CDR3 protein: CASSLERGYQETQYF
clone size: .
J gene: TRBJ2-5
V gene: TRBV5-1
D gene: .

CDR3 DNA: TGCGCCAGCAGCCAAGATAGGGCGACTAGCGGGAGGGGCTACGAGCAGTACTTC
CDR3 protein: CASSQDRATSGRGYEQYF
clone size: .
J gene: TRBJ2-7
V gene: TRBV4-3
D gene: TRBD2

CDR3 DNA: TGTGCCAGCAGCAAATACGGACAGGGAACGTACAATGAGCAGTTCTTC
CDR3 protein: CASSKYGQGTYNEQFF
clone size: .
J gene: TRBJ2-1
V gene: TRBV7-9
D gene: TRBD1

CDR3 DNA: TGTGCCGGAGATAGCGGGAGCTCCTACAATGAGCAGTTCTTC
CDR3 protein: CAGDSGSSYNEQFF
clone size: .
J gene: TRBJ2-1
V gene: TRBV2
D gene: TRBD2

CDR3 DNA: TGTGCCAGCAGCGCCTTCGGGACTAGCTACAATGAGCAGTTCTTC
CDR3 protein: CASSAFGTSYNEQFF
clone size: .
J gene: TRBJ2-1
V gene: TRBV9
D gene: TRBD2

CDR3 DNA: TGTGCCAGCAGCCCACACCCCCCGGGGACTGGAAACACCATATATTTT
CDR3 protein: CASSPHPPGTGNTIYF
clone size: once
J gene: TRBJ1-3
V gene: TRBV7-2
D gene: .

CDR3 DNA: TGTGCCAGCAGCTTAGGCGCGGGAGGACCCTACAATGAGCAGTTCTTC
CDR3 protein: CASSLGAGGPYNEQFF
clone size: .
J gene: TRBJ2-1
V gene: TRBV7-2
D gene: TRBD2

CDR3 DNA: TGTGCCAGCAGCTCGGGGGGAGATACGCAGTATTTT
CDR3 protein: CASSSGGDTQYF
clone size: .
J gene: TRBJ2-3
V gene: TRBV7-9
D gene: TRBD2

CDR3 DNA: TGTGCCAGCAGCACGCGACAGGAACCTCCCCTAGGGGGCTACACCTTC
CDR3 protein: CASSTRQEPPLGGYTF
clone size: .
J gene: TRBJ1-2
V gene: TRBV9
D gene: .

CDR3 DNA: TGTGCCAGCAGGTTAGGAGGGGTTCGCACCGGGGAGCTGTTTTTT
CDR3 protein: CASRLGGVRTGELFF
clone size: .
J gene: TRBJ2-2
V gene: TRBV28
D gene: .

CDR3 DNA: TGTGCCAGCAGTTTATGGGTAGGGGGTGGCTATGGCTACACCTTC
CDR3 protein: CASSLWVGGGYGYTF
clone size: .
J gene: TRBJ1-2
V gene: TRBV28
D gene: .

CDR3 DNA: TGTGCCAGCTCATCCGGGCGGGGCCCTAATCAGCCCCAGCATTTT
CDR3 protein: CASSSGRGPNQPQHF
clone size: .
J gene: TRBJ1-5
V gene: TRBV18
D gene: .

CDR3 DNA: TGTGCCACCGGGGGGCATAACACCGGGGAGCTGTTTTTT
CDR3 protein: CATGGHNTGELFF
clone size: .
J gene: TRBJ2-2
V gene: TRBV15
D gene: .

CDR3 DNA: TGTGCCAGCAGCTCCCTATTGGGACTAGCGGTTACAGATACGCAGTATTTT
CDR3 protein: CASSSLLGLAVTDTQYF
clone size: .
J gene: TRBJ2-3
V gene: TRBV7-2
D gene: TRBD2

CDR3 DNA: TGTGCCACCAGCAGAGCAAAACTAGCGGGAGACAGGAATGAGCAGTTCTTC
CDR3 protein: CATSRAKLAGDRNEQFF
clone size: .
J gene: TRBJ2-1
V gene: TRBV15
D gene: TRBD2

CDR3 DNA: TGTGCCAGCAGCTTACGCAGGGCCCAAGAGACCCAGTACTTC
CDR3 protein: CASSLRRAQETQYF
clone size: .
J gene: TRBJ2-5
V gene: TRBV7-6
D gene: .

CDR3 DNA: TGCGCCAGCAGCTTGGGAGGGTACAATGAGCAGTTCTTC
CDR3 protein: CASSLGGYNEQFF
clone size: few
J gene: TRBJ2-1
V gene: TRBV5-1
D gene: .

CDR3 DNA: TGTGCCAGCAGCTTAGGTCAAGGGGATGAGCAGTTCTTC
CDR3 protein: CASSLGQGDEQFF
clone size: .
J gene: TRBJ2-1
V gene: TRBV7-9
D gene: .

CDR3 DNA: TGTGCCAGCAGCTTACCCAGCCCGAGCTCCTACGAGCAGTACTTC
CDR3 protein: CASSLPSPSSYEQYF
clone size: .
J gene: TRBJ2-7
V gene: TRBV7-7
D gene: .

CDR3 DNA: TGCGCCAGCAGCTTCCGGGCCGATAACACTGAAGCTTTCTTT
CDR3 protein: CASSFRADNTEAFF
clone size: .
J gene: TRBJ1-1
V gene: TRBV5-1
D gene: .

CDR3 DNA: TGTGCCAGCAGCCTAACCGCCCGAAATGAGCAGTTCTTC
CDR3 protein: CASSLTARNEQFF
clone size: .
J gene: TRBJ2-1
V gene: TRBV5-4
D gene: .

CDR3 DNA: TGTGCCAGCCGTGGGGGAGGGGAAATGAACACTGAAGCTTTCTTT
CDR3 protein: CASRGGGEMNTEAFF
clone size: .
J gene: TRBJ1-1
V gene: TRBV28
D gene: .

CDR3 DNA: TGCGCCAGCAGCCAAAGGGGGCTTGGCACAGATACGCAGTATTTT
CDR3 protein: CASSQRGLGTDTQYF
clone size: .
J gene: TRBJ2-3
V gene: TRBV4-3
D gene: TRBD1

CDR3 DNA: TGTGCCAGCAGTATCAGAGGTGGAGGGGATGAGCAGTTCTTC
CDR3 protein: CASSIRGGGDEQFF
clone size: .
J gene: TRBJ2-1
V gene: TRBV2
D gene: .

CDR3 DNA: TGTGCCAGCAGTTTAACTCCGGGACAGGGCCCCTATGGCTACACCTTC
CDR3 protein: CASSLTPGQGPYGYTF
clone size: .
J gene: TRBJ1-2
V gene: TRBV28
D gene: TRBD1

CDR3 DNA: TGTGCCAGCAGCTTAATGGGCGGGAGTCCCTACGAGCAGTACTTC
CDR3 protein: CASSLMGGSPYEQYF
clone size: .
J gene: TRBJ2-7
V gene: TRBV7-3
D gene: TRBD2

CDR3 DNA: TGTGCCAGCAGTCTCCCCGGGACCCTTAATGAAAAACTGTTTTTT
CDR3 protein: CASSLPGTLNEKLFF
clone size: .
J gene: TRBJ1-4
V gene: TRBV28
D gene: .

CDR3 DNA: TGTGCTAGTGGTTTGGCCAGCGGGCCGCCTAGCACAGATACGCAGTATTTT
CDR3 protein: CASGLASGPPSTDTQYF
clone size: .
J gene: TRBJ2-3
V gene: TRBV12-5
D gene: .

CDR3 DNA: TGTGCCAGCAGTCAGCGACAGGGCGTCCTAGGCAATCAGCCCCAGCATTTT
CDR3 protein: CASSQRQGVLGNQPQHF
clone size: once
J gene: TRBJ1-5
V gene: TRBV28
D gene: TRBD1

CDR3 DNA: TGTGCCAGCAGTAGGAGGACTAGCGGGAGTGGGGAGACCCAGTACTTC
CDR3 protein: CASSRRTSGSGETQYF
clone size: .
J gene: TRBJ2-5
V gene: TRBV27
D gene: TRBD2

CDR3 DNA: TGCGCCAGCAGCTTTAACGCGGGGGGTTACAATGAGCAGTTCTTC
CDR3 protein: CASSFNAGGYNEQFF
clone size: .
J gene: TRBJ2-1
V gene: TRBV5-1
D gene: TRBD2

CDR3 DNA: TGCGCCAGCAGCATTCAGGGGGCAGATACGCAGTATTTT
CDR3 protein: CASSIQGADTQYF
clone size: .
J gene: TRBJ2-3
V gene: TRBV5-1
D gene: TRBD1

CDR3 DNA: TGCAGCGTTGGAGGAGTGGGACTGCCCTACGAGCAGTACTTC
CDR3 protein: CSVGGVGLPYEQYF
clone size: .
J gene: TRBJ2-7
V gene: TRBV29-1
D gene: .

CDR3 DNA: TGTGCCAGCAGTGACTCGGGCTGGCTGGATGAAAAACTGTTTTTT
CDR3 protein: CASSDSGWLDEKLFF
clone size: .
J gene: TRBJ1-4
V gene: TRBV6-1
D gene: .

CDR3 DNA: TGTGCCAGCAGCTTCGGGGACAGAGACACCGGGGAGCTGTTTTTT
CDR3 protein: CASSFGDRDTGELFF
clone size: .
J gene: TRBJ2-2
V gene: TRBV7-9
D gene: TRBD1

CDR3 DNA: TGTGCCAGCAACGGACAGGGGAGCGCCTACGAGCAGTACTTC
CDR3 protein: CASNGQGSAYEQYF
clone size: .
J gene: TRBJ2-7
V gene: TRBV2
D gene: TRBD1

CDR3 DNA: TGTGCCAGCAGCCCGTGGACAGGGAACTATGGCTACACCTTC
CDR3 protein: CASSPWTGNYGYTF
clone size: .
J gene: TRBJ1-2
V gene: TRBV7-2
D gene: TRBD1

CDR3 DNA: TGTGCCAGCAGGGCGGACGGAGACGAGCAGTACTTC
CDR3 protein: CASRADGDEQYF
clone size: .
J gene: TRBJ2-7
V gene: TRBV25-1
D gene: .

CDR3 DNA: TGTGCCAGCCGGACGACAGGACTCGAGCAGTACTTC
CDR3 protein: CASRTTGLEQYF
clone size: .
J gene: TRBJ2-7
V gene: TRBV28
D gene: .

CDR3 DNA: TGTGCCAGCAGCAAAACGCCTAGCGGGTACAATGAGCAGTTCTTC
CDR3 protein: CASSKTPSGYNEQFF
clone size: once
J gene: TRBJ2-1
V gene: TRBV21-1
D gene: .

CDR3 DNA: TGTGCCAGCAGTGAGGACAGCACAGATACGCAGTATTTT
CDR3 protein: CASSEDSTDTQYF
clone size: .
J gene: TRBJ2-3
V gene: TRBV6-5
D gene: .